One TCR beta chain is described in this entry. Its antigen is undetermined. The data originate from a study of T cell responses to AZD1222 COVID-19 vaccine. As for the study in general: Second doses at about 4 or about 12 weeks were pooled. Whole-study findings and limits: Unmutated variant regions are reportedly the target of nearly half of TCRs that are spike-specific. A mostly white British donor set with more females was recruited, and clonal diversity was possibly underestimated.

Assay used: immunoSEQ multiplex PCR; TCRdb lists only in-frame clones, some missing. The repertoire has tens of thousands of clones, 60% to 85% of them found once; the top ten carry under 7.5%. The germline V gene encodes CDR1 MDHEN and CDR2 SYDVKM. The CDR3 runs to 17 residues. The V end lost 8 bases, the J end lost 0 bases, and 17 bases lay between the germline ends. The gene calls are TRBV28 and TRBJ1-6; maybe TRBD1 (5 bases). This receptor was obtained from an adult in good health. The sample consisted of peripheral blood, taken on day 0 of AZD1222 vaccination. For the CDR3, the DNA is TGTGCCAGCCGTCTGGCGGGACGAGGCTCCTATAATTCACCCCTCCACTTT. Its protein product is CASRLAGRGSYNSPLHF.